The 28 T cell receptor beta chains below were found in one sample sequenced in a study of glioma-infiltrating T cells after dendritic cell vaccination. This table comes from immunoSEQ multiplex PCR, and its TCRdb copy is limited to in-frame clones, with some not included. Counted here are 75,000 to 100,000 clones, 79% occurring once; the ten biggest clones make up under 7%. The source material was blood, sampled before dendritic cell vaccination. The receptors here all came from a human donor with glioblastoma.

The V call is TRBV5-4, the J call TRBJ2-7; TRBD1 agrees at 10 bases. Trimming took 0 bases from V and 1 from J; bases not matched to a gene: 1. In germline, CDR1 is SGHNT, CDR2 YYREEE (reference sequence). This CDR3 has 15 amino acids. The DNA of the CDR3 is TGTGCCAGCAGCTTGGCGGGACAGGGGTCCTACGAGCAGTACTTC. This translates into CASSLAGQGSYEQYF.

This clone was counted between two and nine times. The chain has TRBV7-9 and TRBJ1-1, with D unresolved. Trimming took off 5 bases at V and 2 bases at J, with 15 bases between the two ends. Germline lookup yields CDR1 SEHNR and CDR2 FQNEAQ (reference sequence). The CDR3 loop spans 15 amino acids. CDR3 bases: TGTGCCAGCAGCCGCGACTCGGCCCTTAACACTGAAGCTTTCTTT. Its protein product is CASSRDSALNTEAFF.

In DNA, the CDR3 is TGTGCCAGCAGCTTAGGGACTCGATGGCAGTTCTTC. Residues: CASSLGTRWQFF. The chain links TRBV7-8 to TRBJ2-1; the D gene is possibly TRBD2 (5 bases). The germline V gene has CDR1 SGHVS and CDR2 FQNEAQ. The V and J ends lost 1 base and 12 bases respectively, with 10 bases between them. The length of the CDR3 is 12 residues.

This clone was found once. The chain combines TRBV6-6 with TRBJ1-2, with TRBD1 identical over 9 bases. The CDR3 covers 15 residues. Germline loops: CDR1 MNHNY, CDR2 SVGAGI (reference sequence). V trimming: 2 bases; J trimming: 7 bases; junction bases outside the gene matches: 8. The CDR3 DNA sequence: TGTGCCAGCAGTTACGCCGGGACAGGGTTTGGTGGCTACACCTTC. Its protein product is CASSYAGTGFGGYTF.

The chain combines TRBV9 with TRBJ2-7, with D possibly TRBD1 on 6 matching bases. Trimming removed 4 bases at V and 10 bases at J, with 18 bases between. This CDR3 has 13 residues. Germline loops: CDR1 SGDLS, CDR2 YYNGEE. The DNA of the CDR3 is TGTGCCAGCAGCCCTACTTCCGACAGGTCCCAGTACTTC. It encodes CASSPTSDRSQYF.

The chain links TRBV19 to TRBJ2-2; 10 bases are a match to TRBD2. The germline CDR1 and CDR2 sequences are LNHDA and SQIVND (reference sequence). V gave up 5 bases and J gave up 5 bases; unmatched junction bases: 5. The CDR3 is 15 amino acids. CDR3 region: CASSLSGGATGELFF. For the CDR3, the DNA is TGTGCCAGTAGTTTGAGCGGGGGGGCGACCGGGGAGCTGTTTTTT.

This chain joins TRBV4-1 and TRBJ2-7; tentative D call: TRBD2 (6 bases). The CDR3 spans 15 residues. Germline assignment: CDR1 MGHRA and CDR2 YSYEKL. Trimming cost V 5 bases and J 0 bases, with 14 bases left between them. The DNA for the CDR3 is TGCGCCAGCAGCAAGCTTCCCGGGAGCTCCTACGAGCAGTACTTC. Its protein product is CASSKLPGSSYEQYF.

V is TRBV6-5 and J is TRBJ1-1; 11 positions agree with TRBD1. CDR3 length equals 13 residues. CDR1 is MNHEY, CDR2 SVGAGI, per germline. With 8 bases clipped from V and 4 bases from J, the junction kept 3 bases outside the gene matches. The CDR3 nucleotides read TGTGCCAGCCGGACAGGGGGCGGCACTGAAGCTTTCTTT. This codes for CASRTGGGTEAFF.

V gene TRBV6-1 combines with J gene TRBJ2-7; 9 nucleotides match TRBD2. The CDR3 has 14 amino acids. J was trimmed by 5 bases and V by 6 bases; bases with no gene match: 8. Per germline, CDR1 MNHNS and CDR2 SASEGT. The CDR3 loop is CASRSSGRRNEQYF. CDR3 nucleotides: TGTGCCAGCAGGTCCAGCGGGAGGAGAAACGAGCAGTACTTC.

The V call is TRBV9, the J call TRBJ1-2; TRBD1 aligns across 7 bases. The CDR3 covers 16 residues. CDR1 SGDLS and CDR2 YYNGEE come from the germline V gene. V lost 4 bases to trimming and J lost 1 base; unmatched junction nucleotides: 10. CDR3 sequence reads: CASSLNRDRYNYGYTF. The DNA of the CDR3 is TGTGCCAGCAGCTTGAACCGGGACAGATATAACTATGGCTACACCTTC.

The chain recombines TRBV30 with TRBJ1-4; 11 bases agree with TRBD1. CDR1 is GTSNPN, CDR2 SVGIG, per germline (reference sequence). V was pared by 5 bases and J by 2 bases, with 1 base of the junction left unmatched. The CDR3 is 14 amino acids. CDR3 amino acids: CAWGDRGTNEKLFF. The CDR3 DNA is TGTGCCTGGGGGGACAGGGGGACTAATGAAAAACTGTTTTTT. Together with reference TRBV30 and TRBJ1-4, the CDR3 gives the full variable domain: SQTIHQWPATLVQPVGSPLSLECTVEGTSNPNLYWYRQAAGRGLQLLFYSVGIGQISSEVPQNLSASRPQDRQFILSSKKLLLSDSGFYLCAWGDRGTNEKLFFGSGTQLSVL.

This clone showed up just once. The chain links TRBV6-6 to TRBJ2-2; 7 nucleotides align to TRBD1. There are 15 residues in the CDR3. V lost 2 bases, J lost 4 bases, and 4 bases stayed unmatched. Germline V gene lookup returns CDR1 MNHNY and CDR2 SVGAGI (reference sequence). CDR3 region: CASSYDRQGTGELFF. The CDR3, as DNA: TGTGCCAGCAGTTACGACCGACAGGGCACCGGGGAGCTGTTTTTT.

The chain employs TRBV4-1 and TRBJ1-1, with 7 bases that match TRBD1. V shed 2 bases and J 0 bases; nucleotides not matched to a gene: 3. Germline values: CDR1 MGHRA, CDR2 YSYEKL. The CDR3 totals 15 residues. The CDR3 protein is CASSQPGQMNTEAFF. In DNA form, the CDR3 reads TGCGCCAGCAGCCAACCGGGACAGATGAACACTGAAGCTTTCTTT.

This chain uses TRBV7-9 with TRBJ1-2; possibly TRBD1 for D (5 bases). Germline V gene data show CDR1 as SEHNR and CDR2 as FQNEAQ (reference sequence). The CDR3 extends over 15 amino acids. Deletions cut 2 bases from V and 7 bases from J, with 17 bases between. CDR3: CASSLTGQVSRGYTF. As DNA, the CDR3 is TGTGCCAGCAGCTTAACAGGACAAGTTTCGCGTGGCTACACCTTC.

The J gene is TRBJ1-2, the V gene TRBV5-4; 7 nucleotides line up with TRBD1. CDR1 is SGHNT and CDR2 is YYREEE in the germline V gene (reference sequence). V shed 0 bases and J 0 bases; nucleotides not matched to a gene: 5. The CDR3 consists of 16 residues. The DNA of the CDR3 is TGTGCCAGCAGCTTGGGCAGGGGGGTGGCTAACTATGGCTACACCTTC. It encodes CASSLGRGVANYGYTF.

The V call is TRBV2, the J call TRBJ2-5; tentative D call: TRBD2 (6 bases). The CDR3 is 16 residues long. V was pared by 4 bases and J by 1 base, with 16 bases between. Germline-derived CDR1 and CDR2 are SNHLY and FYNNEI. CDR3 amino acids: CASSGRRRGGQETQYF. The DNA for the CDR3 is TGTGCCAGCAGTGGCCGTCGGAGGGGTGGCCAAGAGACCCAGTACTTC.

The CDR3 region is CASLFTVNTEAFF. In DNA, the CDR3 is TGTGCCAGCCTCTTCACGGTGAACACTGAAGCTTTCTTT. The chain is built from TRBV6-1 and TRBJ1-1, with D unclear. V lost 8 bases and J 0 bases, leaving 10 bases between the germline ends. Germline assignment: CDR1 MNHNS and CDR2 SASEGT. This CDR3 spans 13 amino acids.

V and J are TRBV29-1 and TRBJ2-5; 7 bases are shared with TRBD1. V was clipped by 7 bases and J by 7 bases; unmatched bases: 12. The CDR3 is made up of 13 amino acids. Germline assignment: CDR1 SQVTM and CDR2 ANQGSEA. The CDR3 sequence is CSAGRQGRTTQYF. In DNA form, the CDR3 reads TGCAGCGCCGGCCGACAGGGTCGCACGACCCAGTACTTC.

A single count supports this clone. The V and J genes are TRBV28 and TRBJ2-7, with a weak D call TRBD1 (6 bases). The germline CDR1 and CDR2 sequences are MDHEN and SYDVKM. The length of the CDR3 is 15 residues. Trimming left V 5 bases short and J 0 bases short, with 14 bases between. CDR3 protein: CASSHHGQNSYEQYF. CDR3 nucleotides: TGTGCCAGCAGTCACCACGGACAGAACTCCTACGAGCAGTACTTC.

V usage is TRBV19 and J usage is TRBJ2-7; tentatively, D is TRBD1 (6 bases). The germline CDR1 and CDR2 sequences are LNHDA and SQIVND (reference sequence). Trimming shortened V by 6 bases and J by 2 bases, and 11 bases separated the two germline ends. There are 13 residues in the CDR3. This chain's CDR3 is CASSEGVTYEQYF. The CDR3 region has the DNA TGTGCCAGTAGCGAGGGGGTAACCTACGAGCAGTACTTC.

The chain combines TRBV19 with TRBJ2-1, with 11 bases matching TRBD2. The CDR3 is made up of 13 amino acids. The ends lost 6 bases at V and 10 bases at J; junction bases unmatched: 5. Germline values: CDR1 LNHDA, CDR2 SQIVND (reference sequence). The CDR3 DNA follows: TGTGCCAGTAGGCCGAGACTAGCGGGAGAGCAGTTCTTC. Protein product: CASRPRLAGEQFF.

The CDR3 DNA reads as TGTGCCAGCAGTTCGTACAGGGCCGAAGCTAACTATGGCTACACCTTC. Protein: CASSSYRAEANYGYTF. The chain joins TRBV27 to TRBJ1-2, with D possibly TRBD1 on 6 matching bases. The length of the CDR3 is 16 residues. V lost 4 bases, J lost 0 bases, and 15 bases lay in between. Per the germline V gene, CDR1 is MNHEY and CDR2 is SMNVEV (reference sequence).

The genes are TRBV18 and TRBJ1-6, with unresolved D. Germline-derived CDR1 and CDR2 are KGHSH and LQKENI. CDR3 size: 15 residues. V was shortened by 4 bases and J by 5 bases, with 12 bases between the two germline ends. The CDR3 DNA reads as TGTGCCAGCTCACGCCGGGAGGCGGATAATTCACCCCTCCACTTT. This translates into CASSRREADNSPLHF.

This rearrangement joins TRBV15 to TRBJ2-5; D is unresolved. CDR3 length: 16 residues. Trimming pared 0 bases from V and 1 base from J, leaving 12 bases between. Germline V gene sequence: CDR1 LNHNV, CDR2 YYDKDF (reference sequence). The CDR3 protein is CATSRDMKRLQETQYF. The CDR3 nucleotides are TGTGCCACCAGCAGAGATATGAAGCGCCTCCAAGAGACCCAGTACTTC.

J is TRBJ1-1 and V is TRBV18; 7 positions match TRBD1. The trim removed 3 bases at V and 7 bases at J, leaving 5 bases unmatched. Germline CDR1 and CDR2: KGHSH and LQKENI. This CDR3 has 13 residues. This chain's CDR3 is CASSPWDRHEAFF. The CDR3 coding sequence is TGTGCCAGCTCACCTTGGGACAGACATGAAGCTTTCTTT.

The chain is built from TRBV7-2 and TRBJ1-2; 9 positions agree with TRBD1. The CDR3 runs 15 residues. V dropped 1 base and J dropped 2; count of bases not matched to a gene: 2. Germline V gene lookup returns CDR1 SGHTA and CDR2 FQGNSA. DNA of the CDR3: TGTGCCAGCAGCTTAGTTGGACAGGGGAACTATGGCTACACCTTC. Translated: CASSLVGQGNYGYTF. Drawing the rest from reference TRBV7-2 and TRBJ1-2, the complete variable domain is GAGVSQSPSNKVTEKGKDVELRCDPISGHTALYWYRQSLGQGLEFLIYFQGNSAPDKSGLPSDRFSAERTGGSVSTLTIQRTQQEDSAVYLCASSLVGQGNYGYTFGSGTRLTVV.

V and J are TRBV21-1 and TRBJ2-6; the table's TRBD1 call for D was not verified on the DNA. TRBV21-1 is deemed a pseudogene. The CDR3 is 18 amino acids. In nucleotides, the CDR3 is TGTGCCAGCAGCATTGGGGTCAGGGCCTTCTTTGGGGCCAACGTCCTGACTTTC. It codes for CASSIGVRAFFGANVLTF.

V and J are TRBV5-1 and TRBJ2-3; 9 positions agree with TRBD2. The germline CDR1 and CDR2 sequences are SGHRS and YFSETQ. J lost 4 bases, V lost 2 bases, and 2 bases had no gene match. The CDR3 covers 14 residues. The CDR3 coding sequence is TGCGCCAGCAGCTTCAGACTAGCGGCAGATACGCAGTATTTT. Its translation: CASSFRLAADTQYF.